This T cell receptor (beta chain) is drawn from a study of cytomegalovirus exposure and HLA in healthy donors. Turning to the study itself: HLA-typed donors were the source of 86 million or so unique TCRs held in an early data release.

The PCR had 60 Vbeta and 13 Jbeta primers. Method: immunoSEQ multiplex PCR; TCRdb's copy keeps in-frame clones and lacks some. The data contain around 130,000 clones, roughly three quarters of them singletons. General study results and limits: For most TCR beta V segments, an earlier analysis put the productive rate at about 90% or about 30% of the time. Among the CMV-associated chains, a few were confirmed in vitro as specific for CMV antigens. TCR beta V- and J-gene trimming was later associated with a missense DCLRE1C variant.

With regard to this clone: Its antigen is undetermined.

Trimming pared 2 bases from V and 4 bases from J, leaving 11 bases between. The CDR3 extends over 14 amino acids. Germline CDR1 SGHVS, CDR2 FQNEAQ. The sample comprised PBMCs. The J gene is TRBJ1-1, the V gene TRBV7-8; no clear D. The receptor comes from a woman aged 55-75 years in good health and CMV-seronegative. For the CDR3, the DNA is TGTGCCAGCAGCTTACCGGGAAGGGCCACTGAAGCTTTCTTT. It is translated as CASSLPGRATEAFF.